This TCR beta chain was retrieved from a study of T cell changes during pregnancy in multiple sclerosis. TCRdb's table, derived via immunoSEQ multiplex PCR, lists solely in-frame clones and lacks some. The sample yields 15,000 to 17,000 clones, 65% to 90% seen once. The junction had 2 bases not matched to a gene; V was cut back by 2 bases and J by 1 base. From germline, CDR1 is MNHNS and CDR2 SASEGT. The length of the CDR3 is 16 residues. This TCR was sampled from a female donor in good health, enrolled as a control in a pregnancy study. The gene calls are TRBV6-1 and TRBJ2-6, with 7 bases that match TRBD1. The specimen was CD8+ T cells from peripheral blood mononuclear cells, collected after pregnancy. CDR3 protein: CASSEQTGSGANVLTF. For the CDR3, the DNA is TGTGCCAGCAGTGAACAGACAGGGTCTGGGGCCAACGTCCTGACTTTC.